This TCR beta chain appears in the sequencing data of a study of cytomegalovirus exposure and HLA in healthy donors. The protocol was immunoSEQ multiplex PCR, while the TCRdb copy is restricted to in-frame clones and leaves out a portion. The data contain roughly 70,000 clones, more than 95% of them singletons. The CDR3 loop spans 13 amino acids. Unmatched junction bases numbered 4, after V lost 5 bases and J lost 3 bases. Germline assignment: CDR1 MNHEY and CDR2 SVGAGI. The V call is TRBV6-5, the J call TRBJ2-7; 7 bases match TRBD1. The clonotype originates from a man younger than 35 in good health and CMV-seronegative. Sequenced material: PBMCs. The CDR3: CASSPDRYYEQYF. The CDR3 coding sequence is TGTGCCAGCAGTCCGGACAGGTACTACGAGCAGTACTTC.